This entry concerns a single TCR beta chain. The antigen this receptor binds is unknown. The input lacks base qualities; no much larger clone sits a single base away. This specimen belongs to a study of STAT5B mutations in CD4+ large granular lymphocyte leukemia (dated by TCRdb to the early 2020s). About the full investigation: Among the healthy controls, the CDR3 'QG' motif was associated with a particular HLA allele. The TCRbeta repertoires of CD4+ T-cell large granular lymphocyte leukemia patients were compared with the TCRbeta repertoires of healthy blood donors. Flow cytometry on FACSCanto II or FACSVerse confirmed that purified fractions exceeded 95% purity among lymphocytes. The study at large found these results: Greater clonality appeared to be present in CD4-sorted patient repertoires than in healthy CD4+ repertoires, and the difference was retained after the putative leukemic clones were removed. The data were not HLA-matched, and the relatively small sample size could explain the higher clonality seen in CD4+ compared with CD8+ T-LGLL. TRBV06-family usage was enriched among the top patient clones (8/27) compared with healthy controls (2/35). Main leukemic clonotypes were private to each patient, although around 25% of the main leukemic clonotypes were found at low frequency in the non-leukemic repertoires of other patients.

TCRbeta rearrangements were sequenced from genomic DNA using the immunoSEQ assay at survey resolution. The authors processed their data as follows. In the TCR sequencing data, the lowest productive clonotype frequency that could be detected was 2.59 x 10-5. Only productive TCRbeta rearrangements, meaning sequences that were complete and in-frame, were kept for the analyses. Simpson clonality, calculated in the immunoSEQ Analyzer version 3.0, was used as the measure of sample clonality. Clones were categorized by frequency as very rare, small, medium, large (1-20%) or hyperexpanded (>20%). OLGA 1.2.3 estimated generation probabilities, VDJtools produced V-gene circos plots, VDJdb was queried for specificities, and GLIPH identified CDR3 motifs. The table was pulled from immuneACCESS by TCRdb, which kept in-frame rearrangements only. Such tables lose some clones; where checked, under half of the loss comes from unresolved V genes, and the rest has no known cause. V and J calls and clone size are as listed in that table; D and trimming were resolved from the DNA. Here the sample has 25,000 to 35,000 clones; 70% to 80% occur a single time. In total, the top ten clones hold about 0.45% of the sample.

The CDR3 starts with the cysteine, ends with the phenylalanine, and has 16 residues. The DNA shown is the 48-base CDR3, in frame from base 1. The germline V gene supplies CDR1 SGHVS and CDR2 FQNEAQ. Compared with germline, V lacks 1 base and J lacks 0 bases; bases without a gene match: 3. The healthy controls were 40 or so blood donors, and the buffy coats of these donors were supplied by the Finnish Red Cross blood service. All TCR-sequenced material derived from peripheral blood: patient blood samples and healthy donor buffy coats. Ficoll-Hypaque gradient centrifugation was used to isolate peripheral blood mononuclear cells. CD4+ cells were purified magnetically from the buffy coats of healthy controls. Genomic DNA was extracted using the Gentra Puregene Cell and Tissue kit, and a Qubit 2.0 fluorometer was used to quantify it.

Sequenced input: CD4+ T cells from blood buffy coats. The source is a human donor in good health. This chain joins TRBV7-8 to TRBJ1-5; 7 of the junction bases match TRBD1. The CDR3 protein sequence reads: CASSLVGTASNQPQHF. In nucleotides, the sequence is TGTGCCAGCAGCTTAGTTGGGACAGCTAGCAATCAGCCCCAGCATTTT.